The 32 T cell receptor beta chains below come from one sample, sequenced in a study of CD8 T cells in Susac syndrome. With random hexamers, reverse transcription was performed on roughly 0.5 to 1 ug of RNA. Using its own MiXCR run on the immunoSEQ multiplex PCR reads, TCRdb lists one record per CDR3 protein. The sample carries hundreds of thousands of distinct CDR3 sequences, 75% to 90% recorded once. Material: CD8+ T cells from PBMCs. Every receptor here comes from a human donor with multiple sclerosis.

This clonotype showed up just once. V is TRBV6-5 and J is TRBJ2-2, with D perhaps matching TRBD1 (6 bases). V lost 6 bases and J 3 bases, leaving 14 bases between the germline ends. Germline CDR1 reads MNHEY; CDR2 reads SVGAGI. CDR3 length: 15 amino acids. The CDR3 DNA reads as TGTGCCAGCAGACCCGGGACATCTTACACCGGGGAGCTGTTTTTT. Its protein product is CASRPGTSYTGELFF.

The CDR3: CASSSVGLAVPSGANVLTF. CDR3 bases: TGTGCCAGCAGCTCAGTGGGACTAGCGGTTCCCTCTGGGGCCAACGTCCTGACTTTC. The chain couples TRBV7-9 to TRBJ2-6; TRBD2 matches at 11 bases. V gave up 4 bases and J gave up 0 bases; unmatched junction bases: 8. The CDR3 totals 19 residues. The V gene's germline CDR1 is SEHNR and CDR2 FQNEAQ (reference sequence).

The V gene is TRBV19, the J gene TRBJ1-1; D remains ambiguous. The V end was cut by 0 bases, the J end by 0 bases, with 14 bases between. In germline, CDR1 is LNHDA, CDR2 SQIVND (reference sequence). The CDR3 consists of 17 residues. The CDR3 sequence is CASSIDQDAGVNTEAFF. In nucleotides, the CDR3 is TGTGCCAGTAGTATAGATCAGGACGCGGGAGTGAACACTGAAGCTTTCTTT.

The CDR3, as DNA: TGTGCCAGCAGCTTGCGTCTAGCGGGAGGGCCCTGGGAGACCCAGTACTTC. Protein product: CASSLRLAGGPWETQYF. The rearrangement links TRBV5-5 to TRBJ2-5; 12 nucleotides line up with TRBD2. Germline CDR1 and CDR2: SGHKS and YYEKEE (reference sequence). V lost 1 base and J lost 5; bases outside the gene matches: 9. This CDR3 has 17 amino acids. The whole variable domain, filled in from reference TRBV5-5 and TRBJ2-5, reads DAGVTQSPTHLIKTRGQQVTLRCSPISGHKSVSWYQQVLGQGPQFIFQYYEKEERGRGNFPDRFSARQFPNYSSELNVNALLLGDSALYLCASSLRLAGGPWETQYFGPGTRLLVL.

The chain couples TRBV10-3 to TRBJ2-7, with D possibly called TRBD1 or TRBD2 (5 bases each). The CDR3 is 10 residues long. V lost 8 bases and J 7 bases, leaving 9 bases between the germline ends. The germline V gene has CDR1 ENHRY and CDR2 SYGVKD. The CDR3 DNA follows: TGTGCCATCGGGACGCCGGAGCAGTACTTC. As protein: CAIGTPEQYF.

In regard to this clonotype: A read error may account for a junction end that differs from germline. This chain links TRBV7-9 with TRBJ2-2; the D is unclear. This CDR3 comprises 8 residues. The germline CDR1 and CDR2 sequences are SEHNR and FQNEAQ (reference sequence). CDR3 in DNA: TGCTCAACCGGGGAGCTGTTTTTT. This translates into CSTGELFF.

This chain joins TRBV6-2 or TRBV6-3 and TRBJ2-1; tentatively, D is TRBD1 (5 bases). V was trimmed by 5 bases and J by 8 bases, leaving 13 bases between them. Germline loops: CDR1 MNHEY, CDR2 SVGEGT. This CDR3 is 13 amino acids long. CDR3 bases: TGTGCCAGCAGTCCCTTAAGGGGCGATGAGCAGTTCTTC. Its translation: CASSPLRGDEQFF.

This CDR3 reads CASSADRTGNSQPQHF. As DNA, the CDR3 is TGTGCCAGCAGCGCGGATCGGACAGGGAATAGTCAGCCCCAGCATTTT. This chain uses TRBV7-8 with TRBJ1-5; 8 nucleotides align to TRBD1. The CDR3 has 16 residues. CDR1 and CDR2 from the germline V gene are SGHVS and FQNEAQ. The J segment lost 6 bases and the V segment lost 5 bases, leaving 12 bases of the junction unmatched.

In nucleotides, the CDR3 is TGTGCCAGCAGCCCAAGGACAGGGCAGGCGAACACTGAAGCTTTCTTT. It codes for CASSPRTGQANTEAFF. The chain recombines TRBV7-9 with TRBJ1-1; TRBD1 agrees at 8 bases. J was trimmed by 1 base and V by 5 bases; bases with no gene match: 9. CDR3 length equals 16 residues. Germline V CDR1 and CDR2: SEHNR, FQNEAQ (reference sequence). The whole variable domain, remainder taken from reference TRBV7-9 and TRBJ1-1, is DTGVSQNPRHKITKRGQNVTFRCDPISEHNRLYWYRQTLGQGPEFLTYFQNEAQLEKSRLLSDRFSAERPKGSFSTLEIQRTEQGDSAMYLCASSPRTGQANTEAFFGQGTRLTVV.

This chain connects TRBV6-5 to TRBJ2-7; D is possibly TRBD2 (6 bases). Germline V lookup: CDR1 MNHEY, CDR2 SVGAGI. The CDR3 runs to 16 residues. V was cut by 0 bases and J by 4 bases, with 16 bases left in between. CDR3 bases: TGTGCCAGCAGTTACTCCTGGGGGGAGAAGAAGTACGAGCAGTACTTC. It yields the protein CASSYSWGEKKYEQYF.

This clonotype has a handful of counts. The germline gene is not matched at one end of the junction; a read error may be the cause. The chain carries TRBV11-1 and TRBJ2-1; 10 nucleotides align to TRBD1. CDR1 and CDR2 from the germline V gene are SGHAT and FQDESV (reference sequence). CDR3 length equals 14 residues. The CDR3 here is CASSLGTGEFQQFF. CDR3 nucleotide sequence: TGTGCCAGCAGTTTAGGGACAGGGGAGTTTCAGCAGTTCTTC.

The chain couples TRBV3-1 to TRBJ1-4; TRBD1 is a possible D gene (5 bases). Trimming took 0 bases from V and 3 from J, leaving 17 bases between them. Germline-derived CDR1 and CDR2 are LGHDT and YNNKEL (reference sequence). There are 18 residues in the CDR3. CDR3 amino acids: CASSQDGARESANEKLFF. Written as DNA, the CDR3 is TGTGCCAGCAGCCAAGATGGGGCGAGGGAATCAGCTAATGAAAAACTGTTTTTT.

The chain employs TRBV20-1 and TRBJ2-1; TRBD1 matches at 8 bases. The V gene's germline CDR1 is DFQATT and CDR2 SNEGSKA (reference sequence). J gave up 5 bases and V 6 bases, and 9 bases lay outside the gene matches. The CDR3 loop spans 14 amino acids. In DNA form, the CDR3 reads TGCAGTGCGCGCCCGAGACAGGGGAACAATGAGCAGTTCTTC. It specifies CSARPRQGNNEQFF.

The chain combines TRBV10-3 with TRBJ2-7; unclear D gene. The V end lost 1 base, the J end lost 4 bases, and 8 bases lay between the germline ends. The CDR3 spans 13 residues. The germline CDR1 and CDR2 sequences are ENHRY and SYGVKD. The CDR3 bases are TGTGCCATCAGTGAGTTTCCCGGATACGAGCAGTACTTC. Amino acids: CAISEFPGYEQYF.

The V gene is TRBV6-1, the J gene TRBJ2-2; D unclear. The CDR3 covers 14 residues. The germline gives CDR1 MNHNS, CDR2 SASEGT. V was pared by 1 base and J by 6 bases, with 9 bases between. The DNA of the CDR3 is TGTGCCAGCAGTGAAGACGGTTTCCCCGGGGAGCTGTTTTTT. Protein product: CASSEDGFPGELFF.

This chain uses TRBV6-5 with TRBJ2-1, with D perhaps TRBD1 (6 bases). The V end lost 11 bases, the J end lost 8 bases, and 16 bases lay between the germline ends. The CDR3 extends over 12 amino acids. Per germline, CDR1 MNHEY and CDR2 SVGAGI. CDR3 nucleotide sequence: TGTGCCGTCAGGGGTGGGTTCGATGAGCAGTTCTTC. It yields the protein CAVRGGFDEQFF.

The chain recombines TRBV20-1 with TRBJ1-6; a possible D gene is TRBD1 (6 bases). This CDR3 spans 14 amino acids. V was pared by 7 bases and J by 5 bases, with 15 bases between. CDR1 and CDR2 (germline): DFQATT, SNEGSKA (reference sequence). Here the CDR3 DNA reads TGCAGTGTTAGGGGGACGGAAGATAATTCACCCCTCCACTTT. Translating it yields CSVRGTEDNSPLHF.

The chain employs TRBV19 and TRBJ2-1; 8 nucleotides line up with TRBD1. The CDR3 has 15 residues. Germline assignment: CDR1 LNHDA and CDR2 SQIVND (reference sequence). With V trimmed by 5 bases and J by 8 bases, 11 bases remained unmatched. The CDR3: CASSSLGQGVDEQFF. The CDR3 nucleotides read TGTGCCAGTAGTTCCCTTGGACAGGGTGTCGATGAGCAGTTCTTC. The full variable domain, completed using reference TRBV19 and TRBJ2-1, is DGGITQSPKYLFRKEGQNVTLSCEQNLNHDAMYWYRQDPGQGLRLIYYSQIVNDFQKGDIAEGYSVSREKKESFPLTVTSAQKNPTAFYLCASSSLGQGVDEQFFGPGTRLTVL.

The CDR3 DNA reads as TGTGCCAGCAGTTCACCCGGGATAGCGGGAGAGCAGTACTTC. Translated: CASSSPGIAGEQYF. The chain is built from TRBV12-3 or TRBV12-4 and TRBJ2-7; 8 nucleotides line up with TRBD2. This CDR3 comprises 14 residues. V gave up 4 bases and J gave up 7 bases; unmatched junction bases: 9.

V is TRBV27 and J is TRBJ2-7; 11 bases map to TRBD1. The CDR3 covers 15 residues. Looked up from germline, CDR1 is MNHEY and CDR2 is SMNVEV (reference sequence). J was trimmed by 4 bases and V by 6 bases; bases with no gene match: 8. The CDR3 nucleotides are TGTGCCAGCAGCCCGGGACAGGGGGATCTTTACGAGCAGTACTTC. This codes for CASSPGQGDLYEQYF.

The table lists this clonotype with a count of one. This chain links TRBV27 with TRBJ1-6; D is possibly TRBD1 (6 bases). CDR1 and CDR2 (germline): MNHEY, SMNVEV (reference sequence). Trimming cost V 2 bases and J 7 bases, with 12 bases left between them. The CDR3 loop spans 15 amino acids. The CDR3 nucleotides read TGTGCCAGCAGTTTAGCAGGGGTAGGGAATTCACCCCTCCACTTT. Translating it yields CASSLAGVGNSPLHF.

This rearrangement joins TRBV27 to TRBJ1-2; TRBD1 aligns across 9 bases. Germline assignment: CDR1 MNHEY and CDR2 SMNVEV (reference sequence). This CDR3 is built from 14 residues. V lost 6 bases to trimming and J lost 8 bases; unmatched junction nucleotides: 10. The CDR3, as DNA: TGTGCCAGCAGAACCGGGACAGGGACCTCCGGCTACACCTTC. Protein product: CASRTGTGTSGYTF.

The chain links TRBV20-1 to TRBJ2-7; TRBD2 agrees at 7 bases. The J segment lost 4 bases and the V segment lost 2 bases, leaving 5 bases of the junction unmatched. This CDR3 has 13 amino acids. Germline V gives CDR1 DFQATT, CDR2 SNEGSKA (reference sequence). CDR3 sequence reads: CSARTGLQYEQYF. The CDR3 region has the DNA TGCAGTGCTAGAACGGGACTACAATACGAGCAGTACTTC.

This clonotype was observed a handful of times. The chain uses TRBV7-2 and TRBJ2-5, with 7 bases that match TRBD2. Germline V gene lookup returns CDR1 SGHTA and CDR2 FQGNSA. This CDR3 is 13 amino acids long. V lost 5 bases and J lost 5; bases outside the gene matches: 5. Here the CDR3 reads CASSHGGSETQYF. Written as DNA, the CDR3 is TGTGCCAGCAGCCACGGGGGGTCTGAGACCCAGTACTTC.

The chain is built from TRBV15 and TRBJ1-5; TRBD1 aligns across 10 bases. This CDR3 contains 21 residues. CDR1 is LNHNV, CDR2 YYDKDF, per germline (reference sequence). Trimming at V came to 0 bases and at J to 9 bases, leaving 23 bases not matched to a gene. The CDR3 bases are TGTGCCACCAGCAGAGATTCGGAGGAGACAGGGGGCCCAGAGGGGATAGGGCCCCAGCATTTT. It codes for CATSRDSEETGGPEGIGPQHF.

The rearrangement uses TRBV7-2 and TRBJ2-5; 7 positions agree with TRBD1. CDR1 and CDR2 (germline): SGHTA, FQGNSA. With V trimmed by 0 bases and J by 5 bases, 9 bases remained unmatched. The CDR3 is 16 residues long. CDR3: CASSLASQGVRETQYF. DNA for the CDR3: TGTGCCAGCAGCTTAGCAAGCCAGGGGGTCAGGGAGACCCAGTACTTC. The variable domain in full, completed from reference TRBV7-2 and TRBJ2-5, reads GAGVSQSPSNKVTEKGKDVELRCDPISGHTALYWYRQSLGQGLEFLIYFQGNSAPDKSGLPSDRFSAERTGGSVSTLTIQRTQQEDSAVYLCASSLASQGVRETQYFGPGTRLLVL.

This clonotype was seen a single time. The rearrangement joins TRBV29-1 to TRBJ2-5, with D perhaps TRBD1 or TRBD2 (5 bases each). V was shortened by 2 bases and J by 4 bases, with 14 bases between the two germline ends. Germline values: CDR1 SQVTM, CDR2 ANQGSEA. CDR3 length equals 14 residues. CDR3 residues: CSVEQSRDPETQYF. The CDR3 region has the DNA TGCAGCGTTGAACAATCCCGGGACCCAGAGACCCAGTACTTC.

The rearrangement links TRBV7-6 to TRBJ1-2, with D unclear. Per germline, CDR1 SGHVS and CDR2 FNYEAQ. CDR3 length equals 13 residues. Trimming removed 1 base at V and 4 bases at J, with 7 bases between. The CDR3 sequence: CASSLGQLYGYTF. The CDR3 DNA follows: TGTGCCAGCAGCTTAGGCCAGCTCTATGGCTACACCTTC. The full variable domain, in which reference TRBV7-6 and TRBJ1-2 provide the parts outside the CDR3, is GAGVSQSPRYKVTKRGQDVALRCDPISGHVSLYWYRQALGQGPEFLTYFNYEAQQDKSGLPNDRFSAERPEGSISTLTIQRTEQRDSAMYRCASSLGQLYGYTFGSGTRLTVV.

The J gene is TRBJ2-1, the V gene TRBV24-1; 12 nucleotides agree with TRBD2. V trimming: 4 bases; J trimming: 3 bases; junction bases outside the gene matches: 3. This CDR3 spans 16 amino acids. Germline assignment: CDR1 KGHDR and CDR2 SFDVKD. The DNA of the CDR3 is TGTGCCACCAGTGAGGGGACTAGCGGGCGCTACAATGAGCAGTTCTTC. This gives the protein CATSEGTSGRYNEQFF.

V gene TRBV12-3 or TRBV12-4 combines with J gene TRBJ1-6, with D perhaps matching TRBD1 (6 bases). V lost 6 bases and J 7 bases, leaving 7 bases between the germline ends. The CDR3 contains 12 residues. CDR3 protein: CASSQGNSPLHF. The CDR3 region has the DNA TGTGCCAGCAGCCAGGGGAATTCACCCCTCCACTTT.

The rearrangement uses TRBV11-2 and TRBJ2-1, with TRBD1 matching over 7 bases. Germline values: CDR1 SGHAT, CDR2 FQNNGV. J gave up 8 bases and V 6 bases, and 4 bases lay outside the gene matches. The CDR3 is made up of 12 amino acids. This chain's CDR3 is CASSFTGDEQFF. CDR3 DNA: TGTGCCAGCAGTTTTACAGGGGATGAGCAGTTCTTC.

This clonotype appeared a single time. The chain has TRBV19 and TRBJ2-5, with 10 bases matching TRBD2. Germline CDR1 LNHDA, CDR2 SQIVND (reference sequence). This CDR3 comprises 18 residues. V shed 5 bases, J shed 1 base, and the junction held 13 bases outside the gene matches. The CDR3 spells CASSSSSGTSALQETQYF. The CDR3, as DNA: TGTGCCAGTAGTTCATCCTCCGGGACTAGCGCCCTCCAAGAGACCCAGTACTTC.